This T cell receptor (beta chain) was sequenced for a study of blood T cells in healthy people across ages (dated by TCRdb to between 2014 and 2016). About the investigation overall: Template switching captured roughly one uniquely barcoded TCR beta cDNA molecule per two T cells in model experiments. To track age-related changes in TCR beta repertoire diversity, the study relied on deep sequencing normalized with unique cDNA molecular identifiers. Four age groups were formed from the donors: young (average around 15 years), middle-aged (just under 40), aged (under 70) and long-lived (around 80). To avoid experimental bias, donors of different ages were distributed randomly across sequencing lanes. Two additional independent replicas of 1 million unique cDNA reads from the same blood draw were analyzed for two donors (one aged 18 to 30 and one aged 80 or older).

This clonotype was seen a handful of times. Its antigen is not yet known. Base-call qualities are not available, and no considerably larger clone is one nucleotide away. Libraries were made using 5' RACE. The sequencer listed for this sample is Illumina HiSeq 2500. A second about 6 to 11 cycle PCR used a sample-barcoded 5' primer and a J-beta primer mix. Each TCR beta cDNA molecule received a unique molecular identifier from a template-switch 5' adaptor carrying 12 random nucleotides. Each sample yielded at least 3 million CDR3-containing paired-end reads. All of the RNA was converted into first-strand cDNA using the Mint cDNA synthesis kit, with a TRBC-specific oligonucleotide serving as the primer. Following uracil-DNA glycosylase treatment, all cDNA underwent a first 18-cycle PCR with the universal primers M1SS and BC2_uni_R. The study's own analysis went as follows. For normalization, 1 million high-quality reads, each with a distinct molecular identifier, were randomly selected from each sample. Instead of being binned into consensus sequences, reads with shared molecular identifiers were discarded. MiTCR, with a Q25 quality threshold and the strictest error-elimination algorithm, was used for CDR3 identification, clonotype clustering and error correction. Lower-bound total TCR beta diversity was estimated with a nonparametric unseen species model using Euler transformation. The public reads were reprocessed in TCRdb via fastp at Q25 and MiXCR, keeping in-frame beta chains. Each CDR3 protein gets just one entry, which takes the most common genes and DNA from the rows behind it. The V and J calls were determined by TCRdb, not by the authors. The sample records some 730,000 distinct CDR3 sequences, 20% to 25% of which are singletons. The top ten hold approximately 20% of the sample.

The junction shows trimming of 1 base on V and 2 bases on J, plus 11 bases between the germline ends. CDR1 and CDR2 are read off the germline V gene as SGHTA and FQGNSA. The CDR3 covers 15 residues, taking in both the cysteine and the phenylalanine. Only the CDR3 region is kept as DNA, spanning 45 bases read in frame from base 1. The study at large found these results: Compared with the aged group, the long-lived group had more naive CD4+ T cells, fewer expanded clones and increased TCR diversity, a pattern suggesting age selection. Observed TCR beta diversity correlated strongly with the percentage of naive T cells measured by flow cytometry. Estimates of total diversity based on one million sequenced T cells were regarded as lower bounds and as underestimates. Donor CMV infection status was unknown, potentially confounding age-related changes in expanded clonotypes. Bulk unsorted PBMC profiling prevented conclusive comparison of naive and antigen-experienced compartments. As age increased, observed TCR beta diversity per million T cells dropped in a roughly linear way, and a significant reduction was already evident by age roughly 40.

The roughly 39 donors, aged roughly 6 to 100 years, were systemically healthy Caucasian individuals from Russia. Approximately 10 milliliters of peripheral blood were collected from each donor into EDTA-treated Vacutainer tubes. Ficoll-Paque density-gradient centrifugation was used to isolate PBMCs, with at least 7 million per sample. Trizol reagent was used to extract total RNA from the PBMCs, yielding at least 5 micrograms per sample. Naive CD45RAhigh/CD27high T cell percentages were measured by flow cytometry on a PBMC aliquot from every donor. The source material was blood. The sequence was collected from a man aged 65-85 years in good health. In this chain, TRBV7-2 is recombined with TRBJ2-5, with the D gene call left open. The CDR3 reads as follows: CASSLVGSVQETQYF. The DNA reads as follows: TGTGCCAGCAGCTTAGTTGGGTCGGTACAAGAGACCCAGTACTTC.